This T cell receptor (beta chain) was sequenced for a study of graft-versus-host responses after intestinal transplantation. In the study overall: Each of the recipients got a multivisceral, liver-intestinal, or isolated intestinal transplant. Study-level results: GvH clones occurred in recipient marrow; some first appeared in ileum or blood.

This clone came up once. Its antigen remains unidentified. Clones were read by immunoSEQ multiplex PCR, and TCRdb kept only the in-frame ones, dropping some. The sample contains approximately 24,000 clones, 90% of which appear only once. The ends were cut back, 7 bases at V and 0 bases at J, with 15 bases in the middle. The CDR3 contains 15 residues. Germline-derived CDR1 and CDR2 are LNHDA and SQIVND (reference sequence). V and J are TRBV19 and TRBJ1-1; D remains ambiguous. The TCR sequence derives from a human patient who received an intestinal transplant, so some T cells may come from the graft donor. The sample in question was PBMCs, obtained 39 to 40 days after intestinal transplant. In nucleotides, the CDR3 is TGTGCCAGTACCCCGGGGTCCCCCATGAACACTGAAGCTTTCTTT. Translation gives CASTPGSPMNTEAFF.